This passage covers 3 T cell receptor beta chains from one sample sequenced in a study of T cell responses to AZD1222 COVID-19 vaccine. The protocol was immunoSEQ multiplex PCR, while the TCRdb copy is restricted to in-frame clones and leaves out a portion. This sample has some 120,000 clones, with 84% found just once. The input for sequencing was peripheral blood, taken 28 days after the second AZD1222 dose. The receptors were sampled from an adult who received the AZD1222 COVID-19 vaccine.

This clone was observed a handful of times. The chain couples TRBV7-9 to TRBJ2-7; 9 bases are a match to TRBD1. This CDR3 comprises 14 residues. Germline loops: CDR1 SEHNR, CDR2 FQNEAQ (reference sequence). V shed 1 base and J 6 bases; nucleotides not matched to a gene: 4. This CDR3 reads CASSLGDRVGEQYF. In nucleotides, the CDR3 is TGTGCCAGCAGCTTAGGGGACAGGGTAGGCGAGCAGTACTTC.

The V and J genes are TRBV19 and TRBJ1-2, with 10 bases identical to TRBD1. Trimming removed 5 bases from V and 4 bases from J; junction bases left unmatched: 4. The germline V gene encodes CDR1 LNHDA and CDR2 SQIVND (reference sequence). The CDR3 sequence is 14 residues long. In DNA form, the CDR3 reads TGTGCCAGTAGTGGGACAGGGGCGAGCTATGGCTACACCTTC. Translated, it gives CASSGTGASYGYTF.

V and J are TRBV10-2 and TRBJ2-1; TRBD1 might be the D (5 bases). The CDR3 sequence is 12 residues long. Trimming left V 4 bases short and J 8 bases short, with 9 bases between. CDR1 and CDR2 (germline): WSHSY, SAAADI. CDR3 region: CASSVGAHEQFF. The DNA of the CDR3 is TGCGCCAGCAGTGTTGGGGCACATGAGCAGTTCTTC.